These 32 T cell receptor beta chains share one sample of origin, sequenced in a study of cytomegalovirus exposure and HLA in healthy donors. It was with 60 Vbeta and 13 Jbeta primers that the PCR ran. Produced via immunoSEQ multiplex PCR; TCRdb's table is partial and in-frame only. The table shows about 100,000 clones, with 81% occurring only once. The material sequenced was PBMCs. Receptor source: a man between 35 and 55 years old in good health and CMV-seropositive.

This clone was detected only once. The V gene is TRBV6-5, the J gene TRBJ1-1; 9 bases align to TRBD1. CDR3 length equals 14 residues. Trimming took 5 bases from V and 3 from J; bases not matched to a gene: 4. Per the germline V gene, CDR1 is MNHEY and CDR2 is SVGAGI. The CDR3 loop is CASSHRGLYTEAFF. DNA of the CDR3: TGTGCCAGCAGTCACAGGGGGCTTTACACTGAAGCTTTCTTT.

This clone was found once. The V and J genes are TRBV5-1 and TRBJ2-7; maybe TRBD2 (5 bases). CDR3 size: 15 residues. Trimming took 1 base from V and 2 from J, leaving 13 bases between them. Germline V gene lookup returns CDR1 SGHRS and CDR2 YFSETQ. Written as DNA, the CDR3 is TGCGCCAGCAGCTTGACGGGGTCGTCAACCTACGAGCAGTACTTC. It encodes CASSLTGSSTYEQYF.

This chain links TRBV6-1 with TRBJ1-2, with D possibly being TRBD1 (5 bases). The V gene lost 7 bases and the J gene lost 12 bases, with 24 bases spanning the gap. The CDR3 covers 14 residues. Looked up from germline, CDR1 is MNHNS and CDR2 is SASEGT. In DNA, the CDR3 is TGTGCCAGCACCCCAACCCAGGGATTATGGCTAAACACCTTC. Its protein product is CASTPTQGLWLNTF.

The chain recombines TRBV28 with TRBJ2-3; a possible D gene is TRBD2 (6 bases). V was clipped by 3 bases and J by 4 bases, with 14 bases between them. Germline V CDR1 and CDR2: MDHEN, SYDVKM. The CDR3 sequence is 15 residues long. The CDR3 DNA sequence: TGTGCCAGCAGTTTGGGGGGAGGACGGTCAGATACGCAGTATTTT. Its protein is CASSLGGGRSDTQYF.

The sample holds a few counts of this clone. V usage is TRBV25-1 and J usage is TRBJ1-2; no clear D gene. Germline CDR1 reads MGHDK; CDR2 reads SYGVNS. With 8 bases removed from V and 8 bases from J, the gap between germline ends came to 15 bases. The CDR3 is 12 residues long. This chain's CDR3 is CASFAAKGGYTF. In DNA form, the CDR3 reads TGTGCCAGCTTTGCGGCGAAAGGAGGCTACACCTTC.

Points on this clone: Its ends do not fully match the called genes, so a read error is possible. The V and J genes are TRBV7-9 and TRBJ2-5; possibly TRBD1 for D (7 bases). CDR3 length equals 17 residues. The germline V gene encodes CDR1 SEHNR and CDR2 FQNEAQ (reference sequence). The DNA for the CDR3 is TGTTCCAGCAGCTTAATCGAAGGGGGGACAGATGGAGAGACCCAGTACTTC. Translated, it gives CSSSLIEGGTDGETQYF.

This clone has just one count. Written as DNA, the CDR3 is TGTGCCAGCAGCGGGATGACAGCGAACACCGGGGAGCTGTTTTTT. The encoded protein is CASSGMTANTGELFF. The chain couples TRBV5-6 to TRBJ2-2; tentative D call: TRBD1 (5 bases). The CDR3 has 15 residues. Trimming removed 4 bases at V and 0 bases at J, with 10 bases between. From germline, CDR1 is SGHDT and CDR2 YYEEEE.

V gene TRBV6-6 combines with J gene TRBJ2-2, with 10 bases identical to TRBD2. Germline lookup yields CDR1 MNHNY and CDR2 SVGAGI (reference sequence). The junction had 2 bases not matched to a gene; V was cut back by 6 bases and J by 4 bases. The CDR3 is 14 residues long. The CDR3: CASSPSGSTGELFF. As DNA, the CDR3 is TGTGCCAGCAGCCCTAGCGGGAGCACCGGGGAGCTGTTTTTT.

The chain links TRBV5-1 to TRBJ1-2; 9 bases line up with TRBD1. CDR1 SGHRS and CDR2 YFSETQ come from the germline V gene. J gave up 13 bases and V 2 bases, and 18 bases lay outside the gene matches. The CDR3 spans 16 residues. The CDR3 nucleotides are TGCGCCAGCAGCTTCAATACCGGGACAGGGTTGAAAGTCAGCACCTTC. Protein product: CASSFNTGTGLKVSTF.

This clone came up a few times. This sequence joins TRBV5-4 and TRBJ2-1; 9 bases align to TRBD2. The CDR3 extends over 16 amino acids. Losses at the gene ends were 5 bases for V and 7 bases for J; bases not matched to a gene: 13. In germline, CDR1 is SGHNT, CDR2 YYREEE (reference sequence). The CDR3: CASRPTSSGGSNEQFF. As DNA, the CDR3 is TGTGCCAGCAGGCCCACAAGTAGCGGGGGTTCTAATGAGCAGTTCTTC.

The CDR3 coding sequence is TGTGCCAGCAGCTTAGCAAGTAGCTACTGGACTGAAGCTTTCTTT. Protein sequence: CASSLASSYWTEAFF. The gene calls are TRBV7-2 and TRBJ1-1; D unresolved. The CDR3 covers 15 residues. V was pared by 0 bases and J by 5 bases, with 13 bases between. CDR1 SGHTA and CDR2 FQGNSA come from the germline V gene.

V usage is TRBV19 and J usage is TRBJ2-7; 8 nucleotides align to TRBD1. Germline V gives CDR1 LNHDA, CDR2 SQIVND (reference sequence). The CDR3 spans 14 residues. V was clipped by 3 bases and J by 3 bases; unmatched bases: 4. CDR3 bases: TGTGCCAGTAGTATGGCAGGGGGCGTCTACGAGCAGTACTTC. Residues: CASSMAGGVYEQYF.

The chain employs TRBV5-1 and TRBJ2-2, with a tentative D call TRBD1 (6 bases). The CDR3 is made up of 14 amino acids. CDR1 and CDR2 (germline): SGHRS, YFSETQ. V was clipped by 2 bases and J by 1 base, with 6 bases between them. The CDR3 DNA is TGCGCCAGCAGCTTACAGGGGAACACCGGGGAGCTGTTTTTT. It yields the protein CASSLQGNTGELFF.

The chain carries TRBV30 and TRBJ1-1; maybe TRBD1 (6 bases). The CDR3 contains 14 residues. Germline assignment: CDR1 GTSNPN and CDR2 SVGIG (reference sequence). The V end was cut by 3 bases, the J end by 3 bases, with 14 bases between. CDR3 nucleotide sequence: TGTGCCTGGAGAGCGGGACAAGGCTACACTGAAGCTTTCTTT. Translating gives CAWRAGQGYTEAFF. The whole variable domain, filled in from reference TRBV30 and TRBJ1-1, reads SQTIHQWPATLVQPVGSPLSLECTVEGTSNPNLYWYRQAAGRGLQLLFYSVGIGQISSEVPQNLSASRPQDRQFILSSKKLLLSDSGFYLCAWRAGQGYTEAFFGQGTRLTVV.

The V gene is TRBV6-5, the J gene TRBJ2-2; TRBD2 agrees at 10 bases. The CDR3 is 15 amino acids. Trimming took 5 bases from V and 5 from J; bases not matched to a gene: 5. Germline assignment: CDR1 MNHEY and CDR2 SVGAGI. In nucleotides, the CDR3 is TGTGCCAGCAGTCTAGCGGGAGCTAGAACCGGGGAGCTGTTTTTT. Translating gives CASSLAGARTGELFF.

CDR3 sequence reads: CASSWDSSYEQYF. The CDR3 DNA is TGCGCCAGCAGCTGGGACAGCTCCTACGAGCAGTACTTC. The genes are TRBV5-1 and TRBJ2-7; 7 bases map to TRBD1. CDR1 is SGHRS and CDR2 is YFSETQ in the germline V gene. This CDR3 has 13 residues. The ends lost 3 bases at V and 0 bases at J; junction bases unmatched: 0.

As to this clone: The sample contains more than one DNA sequence encoding this CDR3. The gene calls are TRBV5-1 and TRBJ1-5; 10 bases align to TRBD1. Germline CDR1 and CDR2: SGHRS and YFSETQ. The J segment lost 2 bases and the V segment lost 2 bases, leaving 1 base of the junction unmatched. CDR3 length: 15 amino acids. CDR3 residues: CASSFGTGGNQPQHF. DNA for the CDR3: TGCGCCAGCAGCTTTGGGACAGGGGGCAATCAGCCCCAGCATTTT.

The count of this clone is one. The V call is TRBV5-1, the J call TRBJ2-7, with 9 bases lining up with TRBD1. V trimming: 2 bases; J trimming: 2 bases; junction bases outside the gene matches: 8. Germline lookup yields CDR1 SGHRS and CDR2 YFSETQ. The CDR3 is 16 residues long. The CDR3 region is CASSFGTGKAAYEQYF. CDR3 nucleotides: TGCGCCAGCAGCTTTGGGACAGGGAAAGCCGCCTACGAGCAGTACTTC.

V usage is TRBV28 and J usage is TRBJ1-5; a weak D match, TRBD1 (6 bases). CDR1 is MDHEN, CDR2 SYDVKM, per germline. Trimming removed 2 bases from V and 6 bases from J, with 14 bases in between. The length of the CDR3 is 15 residues. CDR3 in DNA: TGTGCCAGCAGTTTACAGAGGGGGGGGACTCAGCCCCAGCATTTT. It is translated as CASSLQRGGTQPQHF.

V is TRBV5-1 and J is TRBJ1-5, with a weak D call TRBD1 (5 bases). The CDR3 length is 17 residues. The V and J ends lost 0 bases and 7 bases respectively, with 20 bases between them. The germline CDR1 and CDR2 sequences are SGHRS and YFSETQ. The CDR3 nucleotides are TGCGCCAGCAGCTTGGGGCCGGGCAGGGTAGGGGAACAGCCCCAGCATTTT. Its translation: CASSLGPGRVGEQPQHF.

The chain recombines TRBV5-1 with TRBJ1-6; D unclear. The germline gives CDR1 SGHRS, CDR2 YFSETQ. Between the trimmed V and J ends, which lost 4 bases and 4 bases, there was a span of 9 bases. The CDR3 contains 14 residues. The CDR3 coding sequence is TGCGCCAGCAGCCCCCCCGGTTATAATTCACCCCTCCACTTT. It translates to CASSPPGYNSPLHF.

The chain joins TRBV6-1 to TRBJ1-1, with D hard to call. The CDR3 extends over 12 amino acids. Germline CDR1 is MNHNS and CDR2 is SASEGT. V lost 3 bases and J lost 10, with 12 bases in between. The CDR3, as DNA: TGTGCCAGCAGTGACCCCGGGAATCGAGCTTTCTTT. Protein product: CASSDPGNRAFF.

The chain recombines TRBV2 with TRBJ1-6, with 9 bases identical to TRBD1. The germline V gene encodes CDR1 SNHLY and CDR2 FYNNEI. J was trimmed by 10 bases and V by 6 bases; bases with no gene match: 4. This CDR3 is 13 amino acids long. The CDR3 DNA reads TGTGCCAGCAGGGGACAGGGCCGATCACCCCTCCACTTT. Translation: CASRGQGRSPLHF.

This chain links TRBV5-1 with TRBJ2-7, with a weak D call TRBD1 (6 bases). CDR1 SGHRS and CDR2 YFSETQ come from the germline V gene. V lost 8 bases, J lost 4 bases, and 16 bases lay in between. CDR3 size: 13 residues. The CDR3 DNA reads TGCGCCAGTCGGTGGGGGCCCTCTTACGAGCAGTACTTC. Its protein product is CASRWGPSYEQYF.

V gene TRBV15 combines with J gene TRBJ1-1; D uncertain. V was shortened by 0 bases and J by 0 bases, with 5 bases between the two germline ends. Looked up from germline, CDR1 is LNHNV and CDR2 is YYDKDF (reference sequence). This CDR3 spans 14 amino acids. The CDR3 is CATSRDRLNTEAFF. The CDR3 DNA sequence: TGTGCCACCAGCAGAGACAGGCTGAACACTGAAGCTTTCTTT. Full variable domain (outside the CDR3, taken from reference TRBV15 and TRBJ1-1): DAMVIQNPRYQVTQFGKPVTLSCSQTLNHNVMYWYQQKSSQAPKLLFHYYDKDFNNEADTPDNFQSRRPNTSFCFLDIRSPGLGDTAMYLCATSRDRLNTEAFFGQGTRLTVV.

J is TRBJ2-6 and V is TRBV30; TRBD1 agrees at 11 bases. The CDR3 totals 17 residues. Germline CDR1 reads GTSNPN; CDR2 reads SVGIG (reference sequence). The V gene end was trimmed by 2 bases and the J gene end by 0 bases; junction bases not matched to a gene: 3. The chain's CDR3 is CAWSLGTGGSGANVLTF. In nucleotides, the CDR3 is TGTGCCTGGAGTTTAGGGACAGGGGGCTCTGGGGCCAACGTCCTGACTTTC.

The chain joins TRBV27 to TRBJ2-7; D ambiguous. This CDR3 comprises 15 residues. The V end was cut by 6 bases, the J end by 1 base, with 16 bases between. The germline V gene has CDR1 MNHEY and CDR2 SMNVEV (reference sequence). CDR3 loop: CASRPTGVGSYEQYF. The DNA of the CDR3 is TGTGCCAGCAGACCGACGGGTGTCGGGTCCTACGAGCAGTACTTC.

This clone was detected a few times. This rearrangement joins TRBV7-2 to TRBJ2-3; D is perhaps TRBD2 (6 bases). Germline CDR1 reads SGHTA; CDR2 reads FQGNSA. This CDR3 spans 15 amino acids. Trimming stripped 0 bases from V and 2 bases from J, with 9 bases between. The DNA of the CDR3 is TGTGCCAGCAGCTTAGCGGGGGGATCCACAGATACGCAGTATTTT. Translated: CASSLAGGSTDTQYF.

This clone was seen only a few times. CDR3 in DNA: TGTGCCACCAGCAGACAGGTGGATTCACCCCTCCACTTT. This sequence encodes CATSRQVDSPLHF. The genes are TRBV15 and TRBJ1-6; the D is unclear. The CDR3 is 13 amino acids. The germline V gene encodes CDR1 LNHNV and CDR2 YYDKDF (reference sequence). V lost 2 bases and J 8 bases, leaving 7 bases between the germline ends.

This sequence joins TRBV7-9 and TRBJ2-7; 8 bases line up with TRBD1. CDR1 is SEHNR, CDR2 FQNEAQ, per germline (reference sequence). Germline trimming cut 5 bases from V and 4 bases from J; bases unmatched to any gene: 7. This CDR3 is built from 14 residues. DNA for the CDR3: TGTGCCAGCAGCACCGGGACAGGCAGGTACGAGCAGTACTTC. This sequence encodes CASSTGTGRYEQYF.

The chain uses TRBV29-1 and TRBJ1-3, with 8 nucleotides matching TRBD1. This CDR3 spans 15 amino acids. Looked up from germline, CDR1 is SQVTM and CDR2 is ANQGSEA. Trimming cost V 4 bases and J 2 bases; bases outside gene matches: 7. The CDR3 bases are TGCAGCGTTGCCGACAGGGGCCCTGCTGGAAACACCATATATTTT. Encoded protein: CSVADRGPAGNTIYF.

The J gene is TRBJ1-2, the V gene TRBV15; D is perhaps TRBD1 (5 bases). The germline CDR1 and CDR2 sequences are LNHNV and YYDKDF (reference sequence). The V end was cut by 0 bases, the J end by 7 bases, with 12 bases between. This CDR3 has 14 residues. As DNA, the CDR3 is TGTGCCACCAGCAGAGATCGTGGGGGACTTGGCTACACCTTC. This codes for CATSRDRGGLGYTF.